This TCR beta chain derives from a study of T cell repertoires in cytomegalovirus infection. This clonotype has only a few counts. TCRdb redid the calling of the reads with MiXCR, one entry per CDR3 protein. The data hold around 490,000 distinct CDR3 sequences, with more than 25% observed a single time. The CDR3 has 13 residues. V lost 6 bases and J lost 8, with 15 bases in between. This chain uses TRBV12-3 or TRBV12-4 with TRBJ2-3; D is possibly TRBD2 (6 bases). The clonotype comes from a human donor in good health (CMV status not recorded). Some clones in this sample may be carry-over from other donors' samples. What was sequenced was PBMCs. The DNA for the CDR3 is TGTGCCAGCAGCCCCGACTGGGGGGTTACGCAGTATTTT. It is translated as CASSPDWGVTQYF.